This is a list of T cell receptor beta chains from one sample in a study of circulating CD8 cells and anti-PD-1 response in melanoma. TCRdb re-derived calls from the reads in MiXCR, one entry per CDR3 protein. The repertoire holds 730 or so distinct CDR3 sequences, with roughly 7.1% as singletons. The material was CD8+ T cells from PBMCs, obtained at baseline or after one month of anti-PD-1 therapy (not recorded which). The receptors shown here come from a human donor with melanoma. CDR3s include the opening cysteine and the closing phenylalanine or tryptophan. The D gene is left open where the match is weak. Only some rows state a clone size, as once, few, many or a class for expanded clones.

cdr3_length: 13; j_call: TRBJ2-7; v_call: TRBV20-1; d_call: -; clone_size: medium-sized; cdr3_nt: TGCAGTGCTAGCCAACCAGGGACCTACGAGCAGTACTTC; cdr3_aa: CSASQPGTYEQYF
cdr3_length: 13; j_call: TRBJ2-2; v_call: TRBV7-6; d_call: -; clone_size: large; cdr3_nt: TGTGCCAGCAGGCACAGGGAAACCGGGGAGCTGTTTTTT; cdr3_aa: CASRHRETGELFF
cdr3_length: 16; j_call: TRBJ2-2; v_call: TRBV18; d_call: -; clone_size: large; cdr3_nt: TGTGCCAGCTCACCAAGCAGGTCCGTGAACACCGGGGAGCTGTTTTTT; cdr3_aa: CASSPSRSVNTGELFF
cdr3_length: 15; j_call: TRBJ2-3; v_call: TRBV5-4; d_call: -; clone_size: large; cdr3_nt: TGTGCCACCACCGACCCGGGTCATCTAACAGATACGCAGTATTTT; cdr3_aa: CATTDPGHLTDTQYF
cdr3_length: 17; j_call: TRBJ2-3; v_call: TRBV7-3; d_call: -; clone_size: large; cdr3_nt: TGTGCCAGCAGCTTGTTCGCTGGGACAAACAGCACAGATACGCAGTATTTT; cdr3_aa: CASSLFAGTNSTDTQYF
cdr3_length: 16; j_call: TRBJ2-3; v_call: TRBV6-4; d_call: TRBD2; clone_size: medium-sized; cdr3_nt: TGTGCCAGCAGTGGCGGAGCGGGAGGGAGCACAGATACGCAGTATTTT; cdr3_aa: CASSGGAGGSTDTQYF
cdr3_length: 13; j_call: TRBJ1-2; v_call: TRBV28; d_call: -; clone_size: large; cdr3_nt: TGTGCCAGCAGTTCGGCCCTGGGAAGCGGCTACACCTTC; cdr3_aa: CASSSALGSGYTF
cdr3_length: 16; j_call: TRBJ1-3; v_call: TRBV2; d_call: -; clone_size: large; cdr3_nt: TGTGCCAGCAGTGAACATCGCCTGACGGGGCGAAACACCATATATTTT; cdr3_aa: CASSEHRLTGRNTIYF
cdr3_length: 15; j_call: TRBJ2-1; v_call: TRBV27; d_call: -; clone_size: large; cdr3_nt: TGTGCCAGCAGTCCCCTAATGGGCGGAGGCAATGAGCAGTTCTTC; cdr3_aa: CASSPLMGGGNEQFF
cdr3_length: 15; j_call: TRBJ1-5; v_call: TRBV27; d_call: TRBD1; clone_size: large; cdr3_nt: TGTGCCAGCAGTTTATCGGCAGGGGGGCATCAGCCCCAGCATTTT; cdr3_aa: CASSLSAGGHQPQHF
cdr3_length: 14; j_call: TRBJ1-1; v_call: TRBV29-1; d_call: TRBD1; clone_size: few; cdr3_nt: TGCAGCGTTGGGGCAGGGGGCTGGAACACTGAAGCTTTCTTT; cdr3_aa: CSVGAGGWNTEAFF
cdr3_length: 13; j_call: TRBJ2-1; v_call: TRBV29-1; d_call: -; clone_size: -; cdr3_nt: TGCAGCGTTGCAAAGGACCCGGGGGATGAGCAGTTCTTC; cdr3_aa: CSVAKDPGDEQFF
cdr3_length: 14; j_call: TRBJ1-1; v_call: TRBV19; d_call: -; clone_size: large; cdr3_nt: TGTGCCAGTAGCCACGGGGCGGGGGGCACTGAAGCTTTCTTT; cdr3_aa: CASSHGAGGTEAFF
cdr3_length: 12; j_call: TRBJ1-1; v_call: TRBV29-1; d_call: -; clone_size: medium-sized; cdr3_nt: TGCAGCGTTGACAGGGGATACACTGAAGCTTTCTTT; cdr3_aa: CSVDRGYTEAFF
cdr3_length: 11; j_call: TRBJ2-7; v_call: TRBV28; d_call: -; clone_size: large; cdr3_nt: TGTGCCAGCAGTTTTGACTACGAGCAGTACTTC; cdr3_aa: CASSFDYEQYF
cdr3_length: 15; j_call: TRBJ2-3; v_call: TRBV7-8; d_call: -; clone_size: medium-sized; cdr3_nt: TGTGCCAGCAGCTTTGAAAGGGGTGGAGCAGATACGCAGTATTTT; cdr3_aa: CASSFERGGADTQYF
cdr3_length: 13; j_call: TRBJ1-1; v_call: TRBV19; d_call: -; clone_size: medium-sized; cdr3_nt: TGTGCCAGTAGTATAGGACAAGGCACTGAAGCTTTCTTT; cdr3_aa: CASSIGQGTEAFF
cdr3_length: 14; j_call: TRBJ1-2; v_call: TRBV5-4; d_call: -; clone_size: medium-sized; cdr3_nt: TGTGCCAGCAGCCTAATGGGCCCCTCCTATGGCTACACCTTC; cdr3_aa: CASSLMGPSYGYTF
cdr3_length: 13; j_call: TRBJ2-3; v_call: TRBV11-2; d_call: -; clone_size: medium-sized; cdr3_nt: TGTGCCAGCAGCTTAGACAGCACAGATACGCAGTATTTT; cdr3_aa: CASSLDSTDTQYF
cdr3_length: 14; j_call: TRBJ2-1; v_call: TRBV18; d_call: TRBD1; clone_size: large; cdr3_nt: TGTGCCAGCTCACTCCGGGACAGCTTCAATGAGCAGTTCTTC; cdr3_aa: CASSLRDSFNEQFF
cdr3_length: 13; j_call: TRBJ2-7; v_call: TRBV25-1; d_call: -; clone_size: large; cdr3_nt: TGTGCCAGCACCGGGGCAAAAACCTACGAGCAGTACTTC; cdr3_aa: CASTGAKTYEQYF
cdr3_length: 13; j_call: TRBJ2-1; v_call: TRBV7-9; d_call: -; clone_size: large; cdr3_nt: TGTGCCAGCAGCTTACCCCGAGGCAATGAGCAGTTCTTC; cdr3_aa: CASSLPRGNEQFF